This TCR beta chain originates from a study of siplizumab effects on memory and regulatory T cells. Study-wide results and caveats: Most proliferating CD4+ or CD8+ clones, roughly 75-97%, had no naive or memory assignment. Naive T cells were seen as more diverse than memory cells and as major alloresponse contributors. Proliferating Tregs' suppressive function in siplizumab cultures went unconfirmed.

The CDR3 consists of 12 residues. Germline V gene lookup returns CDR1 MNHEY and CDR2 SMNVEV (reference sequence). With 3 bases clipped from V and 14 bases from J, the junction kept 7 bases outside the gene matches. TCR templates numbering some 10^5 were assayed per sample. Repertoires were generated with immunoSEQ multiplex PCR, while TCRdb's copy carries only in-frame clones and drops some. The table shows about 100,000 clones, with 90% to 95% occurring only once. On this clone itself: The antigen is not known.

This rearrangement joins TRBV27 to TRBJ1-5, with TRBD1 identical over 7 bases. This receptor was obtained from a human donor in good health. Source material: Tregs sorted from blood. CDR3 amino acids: CASSLRGQYEHF. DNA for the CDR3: TGTGCCAGCAGTTTGAGGGGACAGTATGAGCATTTT.